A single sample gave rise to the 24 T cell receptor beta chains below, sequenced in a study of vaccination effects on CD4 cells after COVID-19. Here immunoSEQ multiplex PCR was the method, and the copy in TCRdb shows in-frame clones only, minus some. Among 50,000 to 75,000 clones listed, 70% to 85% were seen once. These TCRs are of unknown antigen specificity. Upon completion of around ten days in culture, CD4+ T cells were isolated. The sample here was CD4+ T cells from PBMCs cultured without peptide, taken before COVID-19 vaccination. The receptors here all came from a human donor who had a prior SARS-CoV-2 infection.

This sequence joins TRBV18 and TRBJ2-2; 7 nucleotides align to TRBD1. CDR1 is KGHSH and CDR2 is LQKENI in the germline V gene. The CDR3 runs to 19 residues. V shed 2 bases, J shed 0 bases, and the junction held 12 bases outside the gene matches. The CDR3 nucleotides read TGTGCCAGCTCACCATTCGTAGGACAGGTCACAACGAACACCGGGGAGCTGTTTTTT. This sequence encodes CASSPFVGQVTTNTGELFF.

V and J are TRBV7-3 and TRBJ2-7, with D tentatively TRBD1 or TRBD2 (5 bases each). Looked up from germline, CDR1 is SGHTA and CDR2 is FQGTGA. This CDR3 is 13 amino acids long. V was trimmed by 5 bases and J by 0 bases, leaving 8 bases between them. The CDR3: CASSPGPSYEQYF. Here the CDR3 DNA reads TGTGCCAGCAGCCCGGGGCCCTCCTACGAGCAGTACTTC.

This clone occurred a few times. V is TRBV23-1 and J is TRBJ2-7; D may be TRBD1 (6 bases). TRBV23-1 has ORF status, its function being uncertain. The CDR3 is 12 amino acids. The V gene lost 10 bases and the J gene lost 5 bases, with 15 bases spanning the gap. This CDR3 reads CATTWGRNEQYF. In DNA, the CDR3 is TGCGCCACCACGTGGGGGCGGAACGAGCAGTACTTC.

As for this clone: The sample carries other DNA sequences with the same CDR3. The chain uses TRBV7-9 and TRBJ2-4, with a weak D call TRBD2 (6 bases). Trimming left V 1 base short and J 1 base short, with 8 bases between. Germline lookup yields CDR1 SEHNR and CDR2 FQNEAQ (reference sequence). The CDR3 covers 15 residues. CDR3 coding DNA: TGTGCCAGCAGCTTAGTGGGGGGTGCCAAAAACATTCAGTACTTC. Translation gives CASSLVGGAKNIQYF.

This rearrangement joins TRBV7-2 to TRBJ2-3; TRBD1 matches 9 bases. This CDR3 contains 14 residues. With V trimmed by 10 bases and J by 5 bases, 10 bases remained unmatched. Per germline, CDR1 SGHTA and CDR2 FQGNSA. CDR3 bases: TGTGCCACCCTCCGGGACAGGGCTATAGATACGCAGTATTTT. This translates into CATLRDRAIDTQYF.

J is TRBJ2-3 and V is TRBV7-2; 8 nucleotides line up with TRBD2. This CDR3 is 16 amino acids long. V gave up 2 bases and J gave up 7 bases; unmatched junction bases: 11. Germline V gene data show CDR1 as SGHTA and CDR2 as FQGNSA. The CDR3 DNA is TGTGCCAGCAGCTTACTCGGGGGGGGCCTTCCAAATACGCAGTATTTT. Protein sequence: CASSLLGGGLPNTQYF.

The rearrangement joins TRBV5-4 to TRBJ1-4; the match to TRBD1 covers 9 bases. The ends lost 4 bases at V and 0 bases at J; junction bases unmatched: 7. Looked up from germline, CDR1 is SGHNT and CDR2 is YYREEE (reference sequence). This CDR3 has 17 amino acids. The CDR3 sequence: CASSGGDRAATNEKLFF. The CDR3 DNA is TGTGCCAGCAGCGGAGGGGACAGGGCTGCAACTAATGAAAAACTGTTTTTT.

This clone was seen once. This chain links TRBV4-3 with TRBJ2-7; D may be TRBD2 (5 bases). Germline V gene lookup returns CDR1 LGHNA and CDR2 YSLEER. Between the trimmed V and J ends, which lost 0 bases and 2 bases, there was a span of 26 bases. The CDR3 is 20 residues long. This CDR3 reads CASSQDIGRGFGLRPYEQYF. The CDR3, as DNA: TGCGCCAGCAGCCAAGATATCGGTCGAGGCTTTGGACTGAGACCCTACGAGCAGTACTTC.

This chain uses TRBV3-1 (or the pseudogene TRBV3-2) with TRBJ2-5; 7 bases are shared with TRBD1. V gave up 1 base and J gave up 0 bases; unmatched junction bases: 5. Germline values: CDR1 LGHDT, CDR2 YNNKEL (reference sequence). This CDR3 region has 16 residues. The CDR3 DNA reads TGTGCCAGCAGCCAAGGGCCCGGACAGGACCAAGAGACCCAGTACTTC. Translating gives CASSQGPGQDQETQYF.

The CDR3 bases are TGCGCCAGCAGCTTGGGTCAGGGGGCTGAAAAACTGTTTTTT. Its translation is CASSLGQGAEKLFF. The chain carries TRBV5-1 and TRBJ1-4; 8 bases line up with TRBD1. J lost 7 bases, V lost 0 bases, and 2 bases had no gene match. This CDR3 has 14 amino acids. Germline V CDR1 and CDR2: SGHRS, YFSETQ.

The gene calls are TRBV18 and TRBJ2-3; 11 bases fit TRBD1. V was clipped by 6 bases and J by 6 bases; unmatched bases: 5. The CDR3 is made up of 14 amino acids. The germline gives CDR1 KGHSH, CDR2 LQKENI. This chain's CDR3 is CASSAGTGGDTQYF. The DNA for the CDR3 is TGTGCCAGCTCGGCCGGGACAGGGGGGGATACGCAGTATTTT.

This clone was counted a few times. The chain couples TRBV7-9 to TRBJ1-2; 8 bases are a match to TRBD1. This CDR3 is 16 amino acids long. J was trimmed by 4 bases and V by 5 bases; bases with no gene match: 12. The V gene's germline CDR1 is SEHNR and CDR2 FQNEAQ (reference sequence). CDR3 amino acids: CASSHLITGGAYGYTF. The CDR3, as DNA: TGTGCCAGCAGCCATCTGATTACAGGGGGGGCCTATGGCTACACCTTC.

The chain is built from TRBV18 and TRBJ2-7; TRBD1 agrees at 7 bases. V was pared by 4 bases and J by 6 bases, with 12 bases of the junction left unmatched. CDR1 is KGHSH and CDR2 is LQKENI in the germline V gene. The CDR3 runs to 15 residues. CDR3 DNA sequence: TGTGCCAGCTCACTACAGGGGAATCTGGTGGGCGAGCAGTACTTC. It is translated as CASSLQGNLVGEQYF.

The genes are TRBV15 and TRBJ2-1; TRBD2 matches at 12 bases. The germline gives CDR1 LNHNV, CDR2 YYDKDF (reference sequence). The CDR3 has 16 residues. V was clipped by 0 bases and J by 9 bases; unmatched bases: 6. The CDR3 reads CATSRELAGGLGEQFF. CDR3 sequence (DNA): TGTGCCACCAGCAGAGAACTAGCGGGAGGCCTGGGTGAGCAGTTCTTC.

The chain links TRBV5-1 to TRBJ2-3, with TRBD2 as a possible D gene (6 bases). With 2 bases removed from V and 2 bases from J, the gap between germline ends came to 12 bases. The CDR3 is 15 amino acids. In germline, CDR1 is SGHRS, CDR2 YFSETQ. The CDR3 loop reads CASSLDGGSTDTQYF. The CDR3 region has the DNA TGCGCCAGCAGCTTAGATGGGGGGTCCACAGATACGCAGTATTTT.

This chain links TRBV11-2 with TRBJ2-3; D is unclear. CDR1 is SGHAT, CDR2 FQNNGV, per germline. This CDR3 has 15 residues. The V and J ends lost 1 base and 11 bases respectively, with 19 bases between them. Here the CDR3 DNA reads TGTGCCAGCAGCTTAGGTTCCTATAGGAGTTCGTGGCAGTATTTT. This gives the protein CASSLGSYRSSWQYF. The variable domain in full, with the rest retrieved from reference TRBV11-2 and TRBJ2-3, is EAGVAQSPRYKIIEKRQSVAFWCNPISGHATLYWYQQILGQGPKLLIQFQNNGVVDDSQLPKDRFSAERLKGVDSTLKIQPAKLEDSAVYLCASSLGSYRSSWQYFGPGTRLTVL.

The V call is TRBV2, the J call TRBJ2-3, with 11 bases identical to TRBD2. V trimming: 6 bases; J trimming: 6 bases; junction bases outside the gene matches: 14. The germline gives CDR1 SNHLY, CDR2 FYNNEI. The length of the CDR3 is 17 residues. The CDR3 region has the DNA TGTGCCAGCAGCTGGACAGGGAGACTAGCGGGGCCGGATACGCAGTATTTT. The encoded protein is CASSWTGRLAGPDTQYF.

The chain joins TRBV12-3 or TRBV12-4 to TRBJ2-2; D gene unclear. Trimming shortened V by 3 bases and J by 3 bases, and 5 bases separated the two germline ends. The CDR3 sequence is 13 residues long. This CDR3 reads CASSFIDTGELFF. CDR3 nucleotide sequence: TGTGCCAGCAGTTTCATCGACACCGGGGAGCTGTTTTTT.

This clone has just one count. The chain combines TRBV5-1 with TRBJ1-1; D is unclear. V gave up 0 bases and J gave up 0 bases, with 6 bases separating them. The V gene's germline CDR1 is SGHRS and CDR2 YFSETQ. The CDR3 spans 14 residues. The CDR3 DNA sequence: TGCGCCAGCAGCTTGGCCATAATGAACACTGAAGCTTTCTTT. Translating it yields CASSLAIMNTEAFF. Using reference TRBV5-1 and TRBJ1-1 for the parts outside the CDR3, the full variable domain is KAGVTQTPRYLIKTRGQQVTLSCSPISGHRSVSWYQQTPGQGLQFLFEYFSETQRNKGNFPGRFSGRQFSNSRSEMNVSTLELGDSALYLCASSLAIMNTEAFFGQGTRLTVV.

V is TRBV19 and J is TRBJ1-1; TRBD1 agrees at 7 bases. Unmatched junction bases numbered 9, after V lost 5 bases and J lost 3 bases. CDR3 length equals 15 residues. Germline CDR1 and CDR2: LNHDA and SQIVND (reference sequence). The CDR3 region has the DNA TGTGCCAGTAGTGACCGGACAGGACTGCACACTGAAGCTTTCTTT. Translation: CASSDRTGLHTEAFF.

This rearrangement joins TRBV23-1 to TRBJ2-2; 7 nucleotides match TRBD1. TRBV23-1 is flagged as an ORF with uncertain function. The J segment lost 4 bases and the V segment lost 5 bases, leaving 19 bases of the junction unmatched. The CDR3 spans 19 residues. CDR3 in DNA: TGCGCCAGCAGTTTTAGAGGACAGGAAACTTCGCGCGGCACCGGGGAGCTGTTTTTT. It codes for CASSFRGQETSRGTGELFF.

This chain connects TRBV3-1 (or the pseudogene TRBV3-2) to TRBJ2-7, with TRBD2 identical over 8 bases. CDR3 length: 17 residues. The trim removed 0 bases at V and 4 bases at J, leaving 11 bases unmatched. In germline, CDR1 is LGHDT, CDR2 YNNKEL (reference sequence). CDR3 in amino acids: CASSQELGRGGGYEQYF. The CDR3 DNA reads TGTGCCAGCAGCCAAGAGCTCGGGAGGGGGGGTGGATACGAGCAGTACTTC.

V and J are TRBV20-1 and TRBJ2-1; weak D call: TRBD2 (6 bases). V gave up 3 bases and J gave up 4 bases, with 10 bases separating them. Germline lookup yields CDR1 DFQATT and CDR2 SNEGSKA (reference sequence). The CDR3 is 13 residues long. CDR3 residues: CSASDGSYNEQFF. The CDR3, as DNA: TGCAGTGCTAGTGACGGGAGTTACAATGAGCAGTTCTTC.

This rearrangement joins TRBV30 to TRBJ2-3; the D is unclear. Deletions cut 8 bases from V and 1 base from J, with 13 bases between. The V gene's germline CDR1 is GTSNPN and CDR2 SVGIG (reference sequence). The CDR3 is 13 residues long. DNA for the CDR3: TGTGCCGGAAGAGCTAGGGGCACAGATACGCAGTATTTT. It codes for CAGRARGTDTQYF.